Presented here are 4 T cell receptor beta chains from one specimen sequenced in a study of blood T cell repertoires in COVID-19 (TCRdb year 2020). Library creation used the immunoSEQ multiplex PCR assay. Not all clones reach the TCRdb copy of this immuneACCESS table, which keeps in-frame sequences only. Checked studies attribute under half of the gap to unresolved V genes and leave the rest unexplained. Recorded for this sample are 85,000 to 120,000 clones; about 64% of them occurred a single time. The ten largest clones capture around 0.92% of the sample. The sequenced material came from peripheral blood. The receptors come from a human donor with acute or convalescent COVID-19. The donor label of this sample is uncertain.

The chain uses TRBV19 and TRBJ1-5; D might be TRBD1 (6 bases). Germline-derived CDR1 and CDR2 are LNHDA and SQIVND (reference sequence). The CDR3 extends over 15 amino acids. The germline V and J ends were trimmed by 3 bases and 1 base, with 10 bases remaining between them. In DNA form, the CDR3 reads TGTGCCAGTAGTATGGGAGGGGGAAGCAATCAGCCCCAGCATTTT. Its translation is CASSMGGGSNQPQHF. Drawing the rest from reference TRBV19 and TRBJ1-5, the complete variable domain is DGGITQSPKYLFRKEGQNVTLSCEQNLNHDAMYWYRQDPGQGLRLIYYSQIVNDFQKGDIAEGYSVSREKKESFPLTVTSAQKNPTAFYLCASSMGGGSNQPQHFGDGTRLSIL.

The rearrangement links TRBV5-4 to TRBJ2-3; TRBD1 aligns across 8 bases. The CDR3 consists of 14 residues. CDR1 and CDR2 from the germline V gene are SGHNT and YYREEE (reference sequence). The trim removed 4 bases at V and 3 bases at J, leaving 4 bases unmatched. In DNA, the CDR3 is TGTGCCAGCAGCGACAGGGGAGGAACAGATACGCAGTATTTT. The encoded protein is CASSDRGGTDTQYF.

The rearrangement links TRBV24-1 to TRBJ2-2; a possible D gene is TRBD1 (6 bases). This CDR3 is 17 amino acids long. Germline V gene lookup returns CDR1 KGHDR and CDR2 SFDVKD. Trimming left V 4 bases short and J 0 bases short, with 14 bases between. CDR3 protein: CATSDPGGQANTGELFF. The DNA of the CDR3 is TGTGCCACCAGTGACCCTGGGGGCCAAGCGAACACCGGGGAGCTGTTTTTT.

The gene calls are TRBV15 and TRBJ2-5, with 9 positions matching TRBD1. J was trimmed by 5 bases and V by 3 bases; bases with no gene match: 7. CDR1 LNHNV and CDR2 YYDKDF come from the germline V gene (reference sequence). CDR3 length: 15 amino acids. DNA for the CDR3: TGTGCCACCAGCAGGACCGGGACAGGGTACGAGACCCAGTACTTC. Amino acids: CATSRTGTGYETQYF.